This T cell receptor (beta chain) was recorded in a study of OX40 agonist ivuxolimab in advanced cancers. Whole-study context: Two patients with cutaneous melanoma and one with hepatocellular carcinoma, three in total, showed partial responses.

This table comes from immunoSEQ multiplex PCR, and its TCRdb copy is limited to in-frame clones, with some not included. The data contain tens of thousands of clones, roughly 84% of them singletons. Study-level results: CD8+ T cells showed, on average, more clonal expansion than CD4+ cells.

From germline, CDR1 is MRHNA and CDR2 SNTAGT. The CDR3 loop spans 18 amino acids. Trimming took 6 bases from V and 0 from J; bases not matched to a gene: 7. Concerning this clone: The antigen remains unidentified.

This sample comprised CD4+ or CD8+ T cells sorted from blood, obtained in a trial of the OX40 agonist ivuxolimab. The sequence was collected from an adult with an advanced solid tumor such as melanoma, head and neck, liver or kidney cancer. The V and J genes are TRBV6-4 and TRBJ2-2; 13 bases fit TRBD2. The DNA for the CDR3 is TGTGCCAGCAGCCGACTAGCGGGGGGCCCCGCGAACACCGGGGAGCTGTTTTTT. Translation gives CASSRLAGGPANTGELFF.